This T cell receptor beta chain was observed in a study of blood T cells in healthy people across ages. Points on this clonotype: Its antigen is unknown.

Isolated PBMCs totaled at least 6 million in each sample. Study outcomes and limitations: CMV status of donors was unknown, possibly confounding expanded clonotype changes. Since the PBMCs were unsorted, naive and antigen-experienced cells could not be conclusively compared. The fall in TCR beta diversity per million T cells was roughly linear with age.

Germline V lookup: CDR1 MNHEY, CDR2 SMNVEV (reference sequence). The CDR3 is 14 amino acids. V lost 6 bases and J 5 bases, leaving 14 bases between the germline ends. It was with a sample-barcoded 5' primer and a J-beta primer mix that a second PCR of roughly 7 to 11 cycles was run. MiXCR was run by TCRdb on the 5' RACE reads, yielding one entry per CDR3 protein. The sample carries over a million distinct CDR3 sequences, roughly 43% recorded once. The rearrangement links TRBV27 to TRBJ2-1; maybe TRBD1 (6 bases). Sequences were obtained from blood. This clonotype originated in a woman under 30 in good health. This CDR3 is CASSLGGHHNEQFF. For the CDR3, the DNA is TGTGCCAGCAGCCTAGGGGGACACCACAATGAGCAGTTCTTC.